Shown below are 8 T cell receptor beta chains from a single sample sequenced in a study of Tregs in tolerant kidney transplant recipients. TCRdb's table, derived via immunoSEQ multiplex PCR, lists solely in-frame clones and lacks some. The sample has around 9,800 clones, under 95% seen once. What these receptors recognize is not known. This specimen was Tregs from blood cultured with allogeneic cells, taken before the transplant. These receptors were collected from a human patient who received a combined kidney and bone marrow transplant.

The V gene is TRBV19, the J gene TRBJ1-2, with D perhaps TRBD1 (5 bases). There are 16 residues in the CDR3. V was pared by 6 bases and J by 4 bases, with 21 bases between. In germline, CDR1 is LNHDA, CDR2 SQIVND (reference sequence). The CDR3 DNA follows: TGTGCCAGTAGCCCTGCGGGGGGTTCGCCGCTCTATGGCTACACCTTC. This translates into CASSPAGGSPLYGYTF. Full variable domain (missing parts from reference TRBV19 and TRBJ1-2): DGGITQSPKYLFRKEGQNVTLSCEQNLNHDAMYWYRQDPGQGLRLIYYSQIVNDFQKGDIAEGYSVSREKKESFPLTVTSAQKNPTAFYLCASSPAGGSPLYGYTFGSGTRLTVV.

This clone was seen a single time. V is TRBV19 and J is TRBJ1-4; 10 nucleotides line up with TRBD1. Germline V gives CDR1 LNHDA, CDR2 SQIVND (reference sequence). After removal of 3 bases from V and 4 bases from J, the junction contained 2 bases not matched to a gene. The CDR3 is 15 residues long. The CDR3 nucleotides are TGTGCCAGTAGTATGAGGGACAGGGGTAATGAAAAACTGTTTTTT. Translating it yields CASSMRDRGNEKLFF.

Here the CDR3 reads CASSLYGGYTEAFF. DNA of the CDR3: TGTGCCAGCAGTTTATACGGGGGCTACACTGAAGCTTTCTTT. The chain combines TRBV27 with TRBJ1-1; D is possibly TRBD1 (6 bases). V lost 1 base, J lost 3 bases, and 9 bases lay in between. Looked up from germline, CDR1 is MNHEY and CDR2 is SMNVEV (reference sequence). The CDR3 has 14 amino acids.

The chain carries TRBV4-3 and TRBJ1-5; D is uncertain. V lost 0 bases and J 0 bases, leaving 9 bases between the germline ends. Per germline, CDR1 LGHNA and CDR2 YSLEER. CDR3 length equals 16 residues. CDR3 in amino acids: CASSQERPYSNQPQHF. The CDR3, as DNA: TGCGCCAGCAGCCAAGAACGCCCGTATAGCAATCAGCCCCAGCATTTT.

V usage is TRBV4-2 and J usage is TRBJ2-1, with D unclear. This CDR3 has 16 amino acids. Between the trimmed V and J ends, which lost 0 bases and 7 bases, there was a span of 16 bases. Germline lookup yields CDR1 LGHNA and CDR2 YNFKEQ. The CDR3: CASSQDFVAPRNEQFF. As DNA, the CDR3 is TGTGCCAGCAGCCAAGATTTCGTAGCCCCCAGGAATGAGCAGTTCTTC.

V gene TRBV4-1 combines with J gene TRBJ1-5, with unresolved D. The CDR3 consists of 16 residues. Trimming left V 0 bases short and J 0 bases short, with 9 bases between. The germline gives CDR1 MGHRA, CDR2 YSYEKL. The CDR3 region has the DNA TGCGCCAGCAGCCAAGAACGCCCGTATAGCAATCAGCCCCAGCATTTT. Translation: CASSQERPYSNQPQHF.

J is TRBJ1-6 and V is TRBV28; D may be TRBD1 (6 bases). This CDR3 comprises 16 residues. Trimming took off 1 base at V and 6 bases at J, with 13 bases between the two ends. Germline V lookup: CDR1 MDHEN, CDR2 SYDVKM. The CDR3 here is CASSLLQGGSNSPLHF. In DNA, the CDR3 is TGTGCCAGCAGTTTATTACAGGGTGGGTCTAATTCACCCCTCCACTTT.

The genes are TRBV4-2 and TRBJ1-1; D is undetermined. The V end was cut by 6 bases, the J end by 0 bases, with 14 bases between. CDR3 length equals 15 residues. From germline, CDR1 is LGHNA and CDR2 YNFKEQ. The CDR3 region is CASRQAGRMNTEAFF. DNA of the CDR3: TGTGCCAGCAGGCAGGCGGGAAGAATGAACACTGAAGCTTTCTTT.